This T cell receptor (beta chain) comes out of a study of cytomegalovirus exposure and HLA in healthy donors. The primer mix had 60 Vbeta and 13 Jbeta primers. Profiling relied on immunoSEQ multiplex PCR, and the TCRdb table lists in-frame clones only, not all of them. The table lists about 140,000 clones, around 78% of them singletons. This CDR3 has 13 amino acids. CDR1 and CDR2 (germline): WNHNN, SYGVQD (reference sequence). The trim removed 3 bases at V and 3 bases at J, leaving 1 base unmatched. The V gene is TRBV10-1, the J gene TRBJ1-1; TRBD1 aligns across 7 bases. The sequence was collected from a woman aged 18-30 years in good health and CMV-seropositive. The sequenced material came from PBMCs. For the CDR3, the DNA is TGCGCCAGCAGTGAAGGGGGCTACACTGAAGCTTTCTTT. Translated: CASSEGGYTEAFF.